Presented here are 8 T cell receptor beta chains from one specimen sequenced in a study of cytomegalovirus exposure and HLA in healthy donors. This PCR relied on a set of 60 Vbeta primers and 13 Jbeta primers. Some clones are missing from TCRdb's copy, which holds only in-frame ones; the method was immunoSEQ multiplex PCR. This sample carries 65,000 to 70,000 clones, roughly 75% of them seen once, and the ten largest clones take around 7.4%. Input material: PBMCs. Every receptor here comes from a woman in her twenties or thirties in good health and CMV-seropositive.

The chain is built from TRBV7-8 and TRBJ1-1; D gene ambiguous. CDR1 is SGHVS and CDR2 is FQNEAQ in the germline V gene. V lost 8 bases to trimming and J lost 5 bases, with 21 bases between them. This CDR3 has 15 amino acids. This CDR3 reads CASQREPLKSTEAFF. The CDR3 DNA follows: TGTGCCAGCCAACGGGAGCCGCTTAAGTCTACTGAAGCTTTCTTT. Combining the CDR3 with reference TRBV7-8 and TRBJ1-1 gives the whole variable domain GAGVSQSPRYKVAKRGQDVALRCDPISGHVSLFWYQQALGQGPEFLTYFQNEAQLDKSGLPSDRFFAERPEGSVSTLKIQRTQQEDSAVYLCASQREPLKSTEAFFGQGTRLTVV.

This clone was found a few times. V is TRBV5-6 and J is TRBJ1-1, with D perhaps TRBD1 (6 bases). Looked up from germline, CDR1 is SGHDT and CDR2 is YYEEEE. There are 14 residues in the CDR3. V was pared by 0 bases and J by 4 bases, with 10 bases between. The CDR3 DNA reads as TGTGCCAGCAGCTTGGGCAGGGGACGCACTGAAGCTTTCTTT. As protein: CASSLGRGRTEAFF.

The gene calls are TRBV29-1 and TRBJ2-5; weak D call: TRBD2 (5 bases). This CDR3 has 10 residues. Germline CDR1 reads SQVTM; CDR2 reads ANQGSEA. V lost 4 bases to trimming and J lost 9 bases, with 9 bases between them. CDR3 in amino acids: CSVVTGAQYF. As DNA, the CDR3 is TGCAGCGTTGTTACCGGGGCCCAGTACTTC.

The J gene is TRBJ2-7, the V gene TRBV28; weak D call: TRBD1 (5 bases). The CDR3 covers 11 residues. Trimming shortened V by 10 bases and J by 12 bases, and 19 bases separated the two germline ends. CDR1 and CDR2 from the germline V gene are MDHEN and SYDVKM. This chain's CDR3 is CATRGVQVAYF. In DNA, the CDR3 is TGTGCCACCAGAGGAGTACAGGTCGCGTACTTC.

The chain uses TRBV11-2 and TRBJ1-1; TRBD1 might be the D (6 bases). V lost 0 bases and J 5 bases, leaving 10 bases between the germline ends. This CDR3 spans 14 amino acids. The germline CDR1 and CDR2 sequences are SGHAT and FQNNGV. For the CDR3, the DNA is TGTGCCAGCAGCTTAGATCGACAGGTAACTGAAGCTTTCTTT. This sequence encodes CASSLDRQVTEAFF.

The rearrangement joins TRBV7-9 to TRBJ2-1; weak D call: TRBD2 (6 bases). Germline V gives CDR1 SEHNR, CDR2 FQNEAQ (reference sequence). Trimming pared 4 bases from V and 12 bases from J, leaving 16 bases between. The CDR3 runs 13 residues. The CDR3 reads CASSSYGSSGQFF. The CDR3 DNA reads TGTGCCAGCAGCTCGTACGGGAGCTCTGGGCAGTTCTTC.

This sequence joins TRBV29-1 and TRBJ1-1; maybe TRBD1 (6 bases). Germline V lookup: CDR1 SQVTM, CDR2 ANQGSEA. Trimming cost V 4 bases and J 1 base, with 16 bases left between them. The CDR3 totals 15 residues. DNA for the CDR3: TGCAGCGTTGGAGTAGCGGGGGCCTCGAACACTGAAGCTTTCTTT. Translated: CSVGVAGASNTEAFF.

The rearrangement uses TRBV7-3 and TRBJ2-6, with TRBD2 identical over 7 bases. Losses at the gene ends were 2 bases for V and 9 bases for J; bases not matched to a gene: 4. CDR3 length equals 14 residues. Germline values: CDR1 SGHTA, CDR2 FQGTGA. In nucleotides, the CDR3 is TGTGCCAGCAGCTTAGGGGGGGTGGGCAACGTCCTGACTTTC. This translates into CASSLGGVGNVLTF.